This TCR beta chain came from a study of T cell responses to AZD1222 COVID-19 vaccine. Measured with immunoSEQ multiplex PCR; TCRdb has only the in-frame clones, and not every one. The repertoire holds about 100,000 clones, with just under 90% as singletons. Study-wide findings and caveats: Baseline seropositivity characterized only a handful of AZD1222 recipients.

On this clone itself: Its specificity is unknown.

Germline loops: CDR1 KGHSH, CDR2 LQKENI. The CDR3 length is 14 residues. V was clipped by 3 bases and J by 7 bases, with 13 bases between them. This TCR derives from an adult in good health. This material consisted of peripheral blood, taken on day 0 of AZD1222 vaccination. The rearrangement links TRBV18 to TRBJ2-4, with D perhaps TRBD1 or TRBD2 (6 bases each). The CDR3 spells CASSPGGQGNIQYF. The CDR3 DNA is TGTGCCAGCTCACCTGGGGGGCAGGGGAACATTCAGTACTTC. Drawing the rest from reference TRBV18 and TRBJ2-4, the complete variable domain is NAGVMQNPRHLVRRRGQEARLRCSPMKGHSHVYWYRQLPEEGLKFMVYLQKENIIDESGMPKERFSAEFPKEGPSILRIQQVVRGDSAAYFCASSPGGQGNIQYFGAGTRLSVL.